This TCR beta chain stems from a study of vaccination effects on CD4 cells after COVID-19. Note on this clone: The antigen is unknown.

This CDR3 spans 17 amino acids. V was pared by 1 base and J by 0 bases, with 6 bases of the junction left unmatched. Germline assignment: CDR1 LGHNA and CDR2 YNFKEQ. The protocol was immunoSEQ multiplex PCR, while the TCRdb copy is restricted to in-frame clones and leaves out a portion. Of under 80,000 clones listed, roughly two thirds are singletons. Under the ViraFEST assay, PBMC were stimulated with viral peptide pools so that antigen-specific CD4+ T cells expanded. Sequencing was performed afterwards. Subsequent to less than twelve days of culture, CD4+ T cells were isolated. Sometime from March through December 2020, the person acquired a SARS-CoV-2 infection that PCR confirmed. Serving as the negative control culture was a pool of HIV-1 Nef peptides.

The material sequenced was CD4+ T cells from PBMCs cultured with HIV peptides, taken before COVID-19 vaccination. Subset in this sample: HIV-1 Nef peptide pool negative control/reference culture. This sequence was found in a human donor who had a prior SARS-CoV-2 infection. The gene calls are TRBV4-2 and TRBJ2-1, with 7 bases that match TRBD2. CDR3 sequence reads: CASSQGAGTTSYNEQFF. The DNA for the CDR3 is TGTGCCAGCAGCCAAGGCGCGGGGACTACCTCCTACAATGAGCAGTTCTTC.